The rows below give T cell receptor beta chains drawn from one sample of a study of cytomegalovirus exposure and HLA in healthy donors. Clones were read by immunoSEQ multiplex PCR, and TCRdb kept only the in-frame ones, dropping some. The sample lists about 140,000 clones, around three quarters occurring once. The sequencing input was PBMCs. These receptors came from a man aged 40-50 years in good health and CMV-seronegative. CDR3s include the opening cysteine and the closing phenylalanine or tryptophan. D genes are given only for firm matches. Not all rows give a size; the values are once, few, many and, for expanded clones, a class.

v_call: TRBV19
j_call: TRBJ1-2
clone_size: NA
d_call: TRBD1
cdr3_aa: CASSIEGRGRADYGYTF
cdr3_nt: TGTGCCAGTAGTATTGAGGGCAGGGGGCGCGCGGACTATGGCTACACCTTC

v_call: TRBV5-6
j_call: TRBJ2-5
clone_size: NA
d_call: NA
cdr3_aa: CASSSDFIGGETQYF
cdr3_nt: TGTGCCAGCAGCTCCGACTTTATCGGAGGAGAGACCCAGTACTTC

v_call: TRBV7-8
j_call: TRBJ2-1
clone_size: NA
d_call: NA
cdr3_aa: CASSLAVSGATYNEQFF
cdr3_nt: TGTGCCAGCAGCTTAGCGGTAAGCGGAGCTACCTACAATGAGCAGTTCTTC

v_call: TRBV29-1
j_call: TRBJ1-4
clone_size: NA
d_call: NA
cdr3_aa: CSVRKGPFRSSGEGNEKLFF
cdr3_nt: TGCAGCGTCCGCAAAGGACCTTTTCGGAGCTCGGGGGAGGGTAATGAAAAACTGTTTTTT

v_call: TRBV29-1
j_call: TRBJ2-5
clone_size: NA
d_call: NA
cdr3_aa: CSVDGGDEWTQYF
cdr3_nt: TGCAGCGTTGACGGAGGAGACGAGTGGACCCAGTACTTC

v_call: TRBV10-3
j_call: TRBJ2-7
clone_size: NA
d_call: TRBD2
cdr3_aa: CAISELGGLAVYYEQYF
cdr3_nt: TGTGCCATCAGTGAGCTTGGGGGACTAGCGGTTTACTACGAGCAGTACTTC

v_call: TRBV28
j_call: TRBJ2-5
clone_size: NA
d_call: NA
cdr3_aa: CASTQEGRETQYF
cdr3_nt: TGTGCCAGCACCCAGGAGGGGCGAGAGACCCAGTACTTC

v_call: TRBV5-6
j_call: TRBJ2-3
clone_size: few
d_call: NA
cdr3_aa: CASSLDLVDPSDTQYF
cdr3_nt: TGTGCCAGCAGCTTGGACCTAGTCGATCCCTCAGATACGCAGTATTTT

v_call: TRBV5-1
j_call: TRBJ2-1
clone_size: NA
d_call: NA
cdr3_aa: CASSLGVGSDEQFF
cdr3_nt: TGCGCCAGCAGCTTGGGGGTTGGTAGCGATGAGCAGTTCTTC

v_call: TRBV4-3
j_call: TRBJ2-1
clone_size: NA
d_call: TRBD1
cdr3_aa: CASSQDSGGSYNEQFF
cdr3_nt: TGCGCCAGCAGCCAAGATTCAGGGGGCTCCTACAATGAGCAGTTCTTC

v_call: TRBV6-5
j_call: TRBJ1-5
clone_size: NA
d_call: NA
cdr3_aa: CASSKGENQPQHF
cdr3_nt: TGTGCCAGCAGCAAAGGGGAAAATCAGCCCCAGCATTTT

v_call: TRBV18
j_call: TRBJ2-7
clone_size: NA
d_call: TRBD2
cdr3_aa: CASSGTSGNEQYF
cdr3_nt: TGTGCCAGCTCCGGGACTAGCGGGAACGAGCAGTACTTC

v_call: TRBV6-4
j_call: TRBJ2-2
clone_size: NA
d_call: NA
cdr3_aa: CASSPSDNLNTGELFF
cdr3_nt: TGTGCCAGCAGTCCCTCGGACAACCTGAACACCGGGGAGCTGTTTTTT

v_call: TRBV5-8
j_call: TRBJ2-1
clone_size: NA
d_call: TRBD1
cdr3_aa: CASTLGGGMWNNEQFF
cdr3_nt: TGTGCCAGCACACTAGGGGGCGGTATGTGGAACAATGAGCAGTTCTTC

v_call: TRBV5-1
j_call: TRBJ2-1
clone_size: NA
d_call: NA
cdr3_aa: CASSGWWDGSENEQFF
cdr3_nt: TGCGCCAGCAGCGGGTGGTGGGACGGGAGCGAGAATGAGCAGTTCTTC

v_call: TRBV6-4
j_call: TRBJ2-5
clone_size: few
d_call: TRBD2
cdr3_aa: CASSATSGSSETQYF
cdr3_nt: TGTGCCAGCAGCGCGACTAGCGGGAGTTCGGAGACCCAGTACTTC

v_call: TRBV7-9
j_call: TRBJ2-7
clone_size: NA
d_call: TRBD2
cdr3_aa: CASSLPTSGVYEQYF
cdr3_nt: TGTGCCAGCAGCTTACCGACTAGCGGGGTATACGAGCAGTACTTC

v_call: TRBV4-1
j_call: TRBJ1-4
clone_size: NA
d_call: NA
cdr3_aa: CASSQEGGGREKLFF
cdr3_nt: TGCGCCAGCAGCCAAGAAGGGGGGGGACGGGAAAAACTGTTTTTT

v_call: TRBV28
j_call: TRBJ2-5
clone_size: NA
d_call: TRBD1
cdr3_aa: CASSSWTGGDQETQYF
cdr3_nt: TGTGCCAGCAGCTCATGGACAGGGGGCGACCAAGAGACCCAGTACTTC

v_call: TRBV19
j_call: TRBJ2-1
clone_size: NA
d_call: TRBD2
cdr3_aa: CASSIDPIAGSYNEQFF
cdr3_nt: TGTGCCAGTAGTATTGACCCCATAGCGGGCTCCTACAATGAGCAGTTCTTC

v_call: TRBV9
j_call: TRBJ2-2
clone_size: NA
d_call: NA
cdr3_aa: CASSVATQGWNTGELFF
cdr3_nt: TGTGCCAGCAGCGTAGCGACACAGGGCTGGAACACCGGGGAGCTGTTTTTT

v_call: TRBV28
j_call: TRBJ2-1
clone_size: NA
d_call: TRBD1
cdr3_aa: CASSPMGRGHGEQFF
cdr3_nt: TGTGCCAGCAGTCCTATGGGCAGGGGGCATGGTGAGCAGTTCTTC

v_call: TRBV11-3
j_call: TRBJ2-1
clone_size: NA
d_call: TRBD2
cdr3_aa: CASSSSSGSSYNEQFF
cdr3_nt: TGTGCCAGCAGCTCCTCTAGCGGGAGCTCCTACAATGAGCAGTTCTTC

v_call: TRBV7-9
j_call: TRBJ2-7
clone_size: NA
d_call: TRBD1
cdr3_aa: CASSITGDSYEQYF
cdr3_nt: TGTGCCAGCAGCATCACAGGGGACTCCTACGAGCAGTACTTC

v_call: TRBV6-1
j_call: TRBJ2-1
clone_size: NA
d_call: TRBD2
cdr3_aa: CASSEVAGGSDEQFF
cdr3_nt: TGTGCCAGCAGTGAAGTAGCGGGGGGCAGCGATGAGCAGTTCTTC

v_call: TRBV7-2
j_call: TRBJ1-6
clone_size: NA
d_call: NA
cdr3_aa: CASREGFNSPLHF
cdr3_nt: TGTGCCAGCAGGGAGGGGTTTAATTCACCCCTCCACTTT

v_call: TRBV9
j_call: TRBJ2-3
clone_size: NA
d_call: NA
cdr3_aa: CASSPRTGLSTDTQYF
cdr3_nt: TGTGCCAGCAGCCCAAGGACTGGGCTGAGCACAGATACGCAGTATTTT

v_call: TRBV6-5
j_call: TRBJ2-7
clone_size: NA
d_call: TRBD1
cdr3_aa: CASSTSGTGVREQYF
cdr3_nt: TGTGCCAGCAGTACGTCCGGGACAGGGGTTCGTGAGCAGTACTTC

v_call: TRBV5-1
j_call: TRBJ2-5
clone_size: few
d_call: NA
cdr3_aa: CASSPPSGFQETQYF
cdr3_nt: TGCGCCAGCAGCCCGCCTTCGGGATTCCAAGAGACCCAGTACTTC

v_call: TRBV14
j_call: TRBJ2-3
clone_size: NA
d_call: NA
cdr3_aa: CASSQDAGLTTDTQYF
cdr3_nt: TGTGCCAGCAGCCAAGATGCGGGACTCACCACAGATACGCAGTATTTT

v_call: TRBV6-1
j_call: TRBJ2-1
clone_size: NA
d_call: TRBD1
cdr3_aa: CASSVQGGTGGHEQFF
cdr3_nt: TGTGCCAGCAGTGTACAAGGGGGGACAGGGGGACATGAGCAGTTCTTC

v_call: TRBV25-1
j_call: TRBJ2-3
clone_size: NA
d_call: NA
cdr3_aa: CASSGGDTQYF
cdr3_nt: TGTGCCAGCAGCGGCGGAGATACGCAGTATTTT

v_call: TRBV7-9
j_call: TRBJ1-2
clone_size: NA
d_call: NA
cdr3_aa: CASSLAAADYGYTF
cdr3_nt: TGTGCCAGCAGCTTAGCCGCGGCAGACTATGGCTACACCTTC

v_call: TRBV7-9
j_call: TRBJ2-6
clone_size: NA
d_call: NA
cdr3_aa: CASSSEFSGANVLTF
cdr3_nt: TGTGCCAGCAGCTCCGAGTTCTCTGGGGCCAACGTCCTGACTTTC

v_call: TRBV28
j_call: TRBJ1-1
clone_size: NA
d_call: NA
cdr3_aa: CASTSLRNTEAFF
cdr3_nt: TGTGCCAGCACCTCCCTTCGGAACACTGAAGCTTTCTTT

v_call: TRBV27
j_call: TRBJ2-7
clone_size: few
d_call: NA
cdr3_aa: CASSSWTVAYEQYF
cdr3_nt: TGTGCCAGCAGTTCCTGGACAGTGGCCTACGAGCAGTACTTC